The next 22 T cell receptor beta chains were all read from a single sample in a study of somatic mutations in cytotoxic T cells in rheumatoid arthritis. Assay used: immunoSEQ multiplex PCR; TCRdb lists only in-frame clones, some missing. Of some 15,000 clones detected, 55% to 85% appear once; the ten largest clones hold less than 11%. Sequencing used CD8+ T cells sorted from blood. The receptors stem from an adult with rheumatoid arthritis.

Only a few counts were recorded for this clone. This chain uses TRBV14 with TRBJ2-3, with 8 bases aligning to TRBD2. This CDR3 is built from 17 residues. The germline V gene has CDR1 SGHDN and CDR2 FVKESK. Trimming cost V 4 bases and J 2 bases; bases outside gene matches: 11. The CDR3 region has the DNA TGTGCCAGCAGCCTGCCCGGGGGGGCCCGGGCCACAGATACGCAGTATTTT. Amino acids: CASSLPGGARATDTQYF.

The rearrangement links TRBV11-2 to TRBJ1-2; D call uncertain. Trimming removed 5 bases from V and 1 base from J, with 17 bases in between. The CDR3 is made up of 16 amino acids. Germline V gene data show CDR1 as SGHAT and CDR2 as FQNNGV. CDR3 sequence: CASSPGGTAINYGYTF. The CDR3 DNA reads as TGTGCCAGCAGCCCCGGCGGAACAGCTATTAACTATGGCTACACCTTC.

This clone appeared a few times. This chain uses TRBV27 with TRBJ1-1; TRBD1 matches 8 bases. This CDR3 spans 19 amino acids. The ends lost 7 bases at V and 0 bases at J; junction bases unmatched: 19. Germline loops: CDR1 MNHEY, CDR2 SMNVEV (reference sequence). The CDR3 nucleotides read TGTGCCAGCAAAAAATCTCTCCTTTGGGGGACAGGTTTGAACACTGAAGCTTTCTTT. Translation gives CASKKSLLWGTGLNTEAFF.

By share, this clone ranks as large. The J gene is TRBJ1-4, the V gene TRBV2; no definite D call. The CDR3 totals 14 residues. The V and J ends lost 6 bases and 6 bases respectively, with 14 bases between them. The V gene's germline CDR1 is SNHLY and CDR2 FYNNEI. DNA of the CDR3: TGTGCCAGCAGGCTCGAAGGGTCATATGAAAAACTGTTTTTT. This gives the protein CASRLEGSYEKLFF.

The rearrangement joins TRBV27 to TRBJ2-1; tentatively, D is TRBD2 (5 bases). CDR1 and CDR2 from the germline V gene are MNHEY and SMNVEV (reference sequence). With 4 bases removed from V and 0 bases from J, the gap between germline ends came to 10 bases. CDR3 length: 15 residues. CDR3 sequence: CASSWIASSYNEQFF. For the CDR3, the DNA is TGTGCCAGCAGTTGGATAGCGTCCTCCTACAATGAGCAGTTCTTC.

In its sample, this clone was seen a few times. The gene calls are TRBV7-9 and TRBJ1-1; D gene uncertain. Looked up from germline, CDR1 is SEHNR and CDR2 is FQNEAQ (reference sequence). The CDR3 is 13 amino acids. Trimming cost V 1 base and J 7 bases, with 10 bases left between them. In DNA form, the CDR3 reads TGTGCCAGCAGCTTAGGGGCCGAGATTGAAGCTTTCTTT. It is translated as CASSLGAEIEAFF.

This clone was detected only once. The CDR3 loop is CASSRGTGEPAGNIQYF. CDR3 nucleotides: TGTGCCAGCAGCCGCGGGACAGGGGAACCGGCTGGGAACATTCAGTACTTC. V is TRBV2 and J is TRBJ2-4; 10 positions agree with TRBD1. From germline, CDR1 is SNHLY and CDR2 FYNNEI. The CDR3 is 17 amino acids. V trimming: 6 bases; J trimming: 7 bases; junction bases outside the gene matches: 15.

The chain carries TRBV13 and TRBJ1-4; 7 bases are shared with TRBD1. There are 16 residues in the CDR3. Germline CDR1 reads PRHDT; CDR2 reads FYEKMQ (reference sequence). Trimming cost V 4 bases and J 0 bases; bases outside gene matches: 5. The CDR3 DNA reads as TGTGCCAGCAGCTCGGACAGGCGTGCAACTAATGAAAAACTGTTTTTT. Protein product: CASSSDRRATNEKLFF.

In its sample, this clone was seen once. This chain's CDR3 is CASSPPDRTYEQYF. The CDR3 region has the DNA TGTGCCAGCAGCCCCCCGGACAGGACCTACGAGCAGTACTTC. The rearrangement joins TRBV7-9 to TRBJ2-7, with 7 bases fitting TRBD1. Germline V gene sequence: CDR1 SEHNR, CDR2 FQNEAQ (reference sequence). Trimming at V came to 5 bases and at J to 2 bases, leaving 6 bases not matched to a gene. This CDR3 comprises 14 residues.

This clone occurred a few times. This chain links TRBV4-1 with TRBJ1-5; no reliable D call. V was trimmed by 6 bases and J by 1 base, leaving 13 bases between them. The CDR3 is 15 residues long. Germline values: CDR1 MGHRA, CDR2 YSYEKL. The CDR3 DNA sequence: TGCGCCAGCAGACAAACGGACGTCAGCAATCAGCCCCAGCATTTT. Residues: CASRQTDVSNQPQHF.

This clone has just a few counts. The genes are TRBV7-6 and TRBJ1-6; 7 nucleotides agree with TRBD1. Germline values: CDR1 SGHVS, CDR2 FNYEAQ. The V and J ends lost 3 bases and 7 bases, in that order; junction bases with no gene match: 3. The CDR3 totals 14 residues. The CDR3 DNA follows: TGTGCCAGCAGCTTTACAGGGGTCAATTCACCCCTCCACTTT. Its translation: CASSFTGVNSPLHF.

The rearrangement links TRBV7-8 to TRBJ1-1; 7 positions match TRBD1. V lost 2 bases and J lost 5; bases outside the gene matches: 5. This CDR3 spans 14 amino acids. In germline, CDR1 is SGHVS, CDR2 FQNEAQ. This chain's CDR3 is CASSLTGEGTEAFF. The CDR3 nucleotides read TGTGCCAGCAGCTTAACAGGGGAAGGGACTGAAGCTTTCTTT.

This clone appeared a few times. This rearrangement joins TRBV4-1 to TRBJ2-3; D unresolved. Germline V CDR1 and CDR2: MGHRA, YSYEKL. Deletions cut 1 base from V and 0 bases from J, with 5 bases between. The CDR3 runs 14 residues. The CDR3 spells CASSQAYSTDTQYF. The CDR3 DNA follows: TGCGCCAGCAGCCAAGCCTACAGCACAGATACGCAGTATTTT.

The count of this clone is one. The CDR3 here is CASSTPWVNTEAFF. As DNA, the CDR3 is TGTGCCAGTAGTACCCCCTGGGTGAACACTGAAGCTTTCTTT. V and J are TRBV19 and TRBJ1-1; no definite D call. The germline V gene has CDR1 LNHDA and CDR2 SQIVND (reference sequence). The CDR3 has 14 amino acids. V gave up 4 bases and J gave up 0 bases, with 9 bases separating them.

This clone was recorded a few times. This chain links TRBV28 with TRBJ2-7; 11 nucleotides align to TRBD1. Germline CDR1 and CDR2: MDHEN and SYDVKM. The CDR3 sequence is 12 residues long. V gave up 11 bases and J gave up 3 bases; unmatched junction bases: 3. CDR3 nucleotides: TGTGCCTCGGGACAGGGGGACTACGAGCAGTACTTC. Amino acids: CASGQGDYEQYF.

This rearrangement joins TRBV28 to TRBJ2-7, with 9 positions matching TRBD1. Germline trimming cut 5 bases from V and 2 bases from J; bases unmatched to any gene: 4. This CDR3 has 14 residues. In germline, CDR1 is MDHEN, CDR2 SYDVKM. The CDR3 bases are TGTGCCAGCAGTCAGGGACAGGGTCCCTACGAGCAGTACTTC. As protein: CASSQGQGPYEQYF.

In the case of this clone: Its ends do not fully match the called genes, so a read error is possible. The chain links TRBV6-5 to TRBJ2-7, with D perhaps matching TRBD1 or TRBD2 (5 bases each). The CDR3 is 16 amino acids. Germline CDR1 and CDR2: MNHEY and SVGAGI. This CDR3 reads CASSYPPGTSSSEQYF. For the CDR3, the DNA is TGTGCCAGCAGTTACCCCCCTGGGACGTCCTCCTCCGAGCAGTACTTC.

This sequence joins TRBV10-3 and TRBJ1-2; TRBD1 is a possible D gene (6 bases). With 2 bases removed from V and 4 bases from J, the gap between germline ends came to 20 bases. The germline V gene has CDR1 ENHRY and CDR2 SYGVKD. This CDR3 region has 17 residues. The CDR3 sequence: CAISEAYAGDDGYGYTF. Here the CDR3 DNA reads TGTGCCATCAGTGAGGCATACGCAGGGGATGACGGCTATGGCTACACCTTC.

The chain has TRBV27 and TRBJ1-1; the D gene is possibly TRBD1 (6 bases). The CDR3 loop spans 15 amino acids. Germline loops: CDR1 MNHEY, CDR2 SMNVEV (reference sequence). V was pared by 8 bases and J by 0 bases, with 16 bases between. The CDR3 DNA reads TGTGCCAGCCTTCCCTCGGGACACCTGAACACTGAAGCTTTCTTT. Protein sequence: CASLPSGHLNTEAFF.

Sample share makes this clone medium-sized (0.01 to 0.1%). The V gene is TRBV19, the J gene TRBJ1-2, with D possibly matching TRBD1 (5 bases). Deletions cut 3 bases from V and 8 bases from J, with 19 bases between. The V gene's germline CDR1 is LNHDA and CDR2 SQIVND (reference sequence). CDR3 size: 15 residues. The CDR3 region has the DNA TGTGCCAGTAGTATGGCCCTGGGCAGGGCAGGAGGCTACACCTTC. Its protein product is CASSMALGRAGGYTF.

This chain joins TRBV27 and TRBJ2-7, with 8 bases matching TRBD1. V dropped 3 bases and J dropped 6; count of bases not matched to a gene: 7. This CDR3 spans 14 amino acids. In germline, CDR1 is MNHEY, CDR2 SMNVEV (reference sequence). CDR3 loop: CASSFTPGGFEQYF. In DNA, the CDR3 is TGTGCCAGCAGTTTCACGCCAGGGGGCTTCGAGCAGTACTTC.

Only a few counts were recorded for this clone. This sequence joins TRBV7-2 and TRBJ2-2; 10 nucleotides line up with TRBD2. Trimming at V came to 1 base and at J to 7 bases, leaving 6 bases not matched to a gene. The germline V gene has CDR1 SGHTA and CDR2 FQGNSA. This CDR3 region has 16 residues. This CDR3 reads CASSLEAGGLGGELFF. Written as DNA, the CDR3 is TGTGCCAGCAGCTTAGAAGCGGGGGGGCTCGGCGGGGAGCTGTTTTTT.